This T cell receptor (beta chain) emerged from a study of T cell changes during pregnancy in multiple sclerosis. This CDR3 has 13 residues. Germline V gene sequence: CDR1 SGDLS, CDR2 YYNGEE. V was pared by 4 bases and J by 5 bases, with 13 bases between. Profiled with immunoSEQ multiplex PCR; TCRdb holds only in-frame clones, not every one. The sample consists of about 110,000 clones, about 93% of them appearing once. This TCR came from a female donor with multiple sclerosis, enrolled in a pregnancy study. Sequenced here: peripheral blood, sampled in the third trimester of pregnancy. The chain uses TRBV9 and TRBJ2-7; maybe TRBD2 (5 bases). In DNA form, the CDR3 reads TGTGCCAGCAGCTCAGCGGTGTCTGACGAGCAGTACTTC. Amino acid sequence: CASSSAVSDEQYF. Filled out from reference TRBV9 and TRBJ2-7, the complete variable domain reads DSGVTQTPKHLITATGQRVTLRCSPRSGDLSVYWYQQSLDQGLQFLIQYYNGEERAKGNILERFSAQQFPDLHSELNLSSLELGDSALYFCASSSAVSDEQYFGPGTRLTVT.